These 21 T cell receptor beta chains share one sample of origin, sequenced in a study of cytomegalovirus exposure and HLA in healthy donors. Primers for the PCR totalled 60 Vbeta and 13 Jbeta. The table came from immunoSEQ multiplex PCR; TCRdb's copy has only in-frame clones and leaves some out. The data contain about 150,000 clones, more than 60% of them seen just once; the ten biggest clones take up about 2.9%. Sequenced: PBMCs. These receptors came from a woman in her fifties or sixties in good health and CMV-seropositive.

The CDR3 spells CASSQGLAASTDTQYF. The DNA of the CDR3 is TGTGCCAGCAGCCAAGGCCTAGCGGCTAGCACAGATACGCAGTATTTT. The V and J genes are TRBV4-2 and TRBJ2-3, with 7 bases that match TRBD2. The CDR3 totals 16 residues. Trimming cost V 1 base and J 0 bases; bases outside gene matches: 4. Germline values: CDR1 LGHNA, CDR2 YNFKEQ.

The table lists this clone with a count of one. The V and J genes are TRBV6-1 and TRBJ1-2; 7 positions agree with TRBD1. The CDR3 extends over 15 amino acids. Per the germline V gene, CDR1 is MNHNS and CDR2 is SASEGT. The V segment lost 3 bases and the J segment 3 bases; nucleotides outside the gene matches: 7. In nucleotides, the CDR3 is TGTGCCAGCAGTGATCTGGGCAGGGGGGACTATGGCTACACCTTC. It yields the protein CASSDLGRGDYGYTF.

V usage is TRBV6-6 and J usage is TRBJ1-2, with a weak D call TRBD1 (6 bases). Germline CDR1 reads MNHNY; CDR2 reads SVGAGI (reference sequence). This CDR3 has 13 amino acids. The V end lost 6 bases, the J end lost 3 bases, and 11 bases lay between the germline ends. This CDR3 reads CASSPGVDYGYTF. In nucleotides, the CDR3 is TGTGCCAGCAGCCCAGGGGTTGACTATGGCTACACCTTC.

The chain couples TRBV30 to TRBJ2-5; D uncertain. This CDR3 has 11 amino acids. V was trimmed by 4 bases and J by 2 bases, leaving 5 bases between them. CDR1 and CDR2 (germline): GTSNPN, SVGIG (reference sequence). CDR3 coding DNA: TGTGCCTGGAACTTTCAAGAGACCCAGTACTTC. Its translation is CAWNFQETQYF.

The V gene is TRBV6-1, the J gene TRBJ1-2; a possible D gene is TRBD1 (6 bases). The germline V gene has CDR1 MNHNS and CDR2 SASEGT. V lost 1 base, J lost 2 bases, and 8 bases lay in between. The CDR3 covers 14 residues. The CDR3 loop is CASSEGTGNYGYTF. As DNA, the CDR3 is TGTGCCAGCAGTGAAGGAACAGGGAACTATGGCTACACCTTC.

CDR3 sequence: CASRGTSGGASPHTDTQYF. CDR3 nucleotide sequence: TGTGCCAGCAGGGGGACTAGCGGGGGGGCCAGTCCACACACAGATACGCAGTATTTT. The V and J genes are TRBV2 and TRBJ2-3, with 16 bases aligning to TRBD2. Germline V lookup: CDR1 SNHLY, CDR2 FYNNEI. There are 19 residues in the CDR3. V was pared by 6 bases and J by 2 bases, with 11 bases of the junction left unmatched.

The CDR3 bases are TGTGCCAGCAGCTTGATGCGGGAGGGCCTTAAGATAGAGACCCAGTACTTC. Encoded protein: CASSLMREGLKIETQYF. This chain uses TRBV5-8 with TRBJ2-5; 9 bases are a match to TRBD2. Germline V gives CDR1 SGHTS, CDR2 YDEGEE. This CDR3 is 17 amino acids long. V lost 1 base, J lost 4 bases, and 11 bases stayed unmatched.

The V gene is TRBV5-4, the J gene TRBJ2-7; the D gene is possibly TRBD1 (5 bases). Germline V lookup: CDR1 SGHNT, CDR2 YYREEE (reference sequence). The CDR3 is 15 residues long. Trimming shortened V by 3 bases and J by 0 bases, and 13 bases separated the two germline ends. The CDR3, as DNA: TGTGCCAGCAGCTCGGAAGGGGTAAGCTCCTACGAGCAGTACTTC. This translates into CASSSEGVSSYEQYF.

This clone was picked up one time. The V and J genes are TRBV18 and TRBJ2-6; D perhaps matches TRBD2 (6 bases). Germline V gene data show CDR1 as KGHSH and CDR2 as LQKENI. This CDR3 has 15 residues. Trimming cost V 6 bases and J 0 bases, with 9 bases left between them. The CDR3 here is CASSAGSSGANVLTF. As DNA, the CDR3 is TGTGCCAGCTCTGCGGGAAGCTCTGGGGCCAACGTCCTGACTTTC.

The chain joins TRBV6-1 to TRBJ1-2; 10 bases match TRBD1. V lost 3 bases, J lost 7 bases, and 2 bases stayed unmatched. Looked up from germline, CDR1 is MNHNS and CDR2 is SASEGT. There are 13 residues in the CDR3. This chain's CDR3 is CASSDRDRGGYTF. CDR3 in DNA: TGTGCCAGCAGTGACCGGGACAGGGGTGGCTACACCTTC.

The chain recombines TRBV28 with TRBJ1-1; D perhaps matches TRBD1 (5 bases). The CDR3 sequence is 13 residues long. The germline CDR1 and CDR2 sequences are MDHEN and SYDVKM. V was shortened by 3 bases and J by 0 bases, with 5 bases between the two germline ends. This chain's CDR3 is CASSLDMNTEAFF. CDR3 bases: TGTGCCAGCAGTTTGGACATGAACACTGAAGCTTTCTTT.

The chain recombines TRBV2 with TRBJ2-5, with a tentative D call TRBD2 (6 bases). The germline gives CDR1 SNHLY, CDR2 FYNNEI. The length of the CDR3 is 13 residues. Trimming cost V 5 bases and J 4 bases, with 11 bases left between them. The CDR3 coding sequence is TGTGCCAGCAGTACCCCGGGACTAGAGACCCAGTACTTC. This sequence encodes CASSTPGLETQYF.

This sequence joins TRBV6-1 and TRBJ2-7, with D perhaps TRBD1 (5 bases). This CDR3 has 14 residues. In germline, CDR1 is MNHNS, CDR2 SASEGT. The V and J ends lost 6 bases and 5 bases respectively, with 17 bases between them. This CDR3 is CASRTQGTVHEQYF. The CDR3 bases are TGTGCCAGCAGGACCCAGGGTACCGTCCACGAGCAGTACTTC.

The CDR3 nucleotides are TGCGCCAGCAGCCAAGAACTAGCGGGAGAGCGGGAGCAGTACTTC. Protein sequence: CASSQELAGEREQYF. V usage is TRBV4-3 and J usage is TRBJ2-7; 11 bases fit TRBD2. The CDR3 is 15 amino acids. Per germline, CDR1 LGHNA and CDR2 YSLEER. The J segment lost 7 bases and the V segment lost 0 bases, leaving 5 bases of the junction unmatched.

This chain connects TRBV30 to TRBJ1-6; tentatively, D is TRBD1 (5 bases). The CDR3 is 14 residues long. V was cut by 0 bases and J by 9 bases, with 12 bases left in between. Germline-derived CDR1 and CDR2 are GTSNPN and SVGIG (reference sequence). The CDR3 loop is CAWSVWGVGSPLHF. CDR3 sequence (DNA): TGTGCCTGGAGTGTCTGGGGGGTAGGTTCACCCCTCCACTTT.

This sequence joins TRBV5-4 and TRBJ1-4, with TRBD1 matching over 12 bases. V trimming: 0 bases; J trimming: 7 bases; junction bases outside the gene matches: 4. This CDR3 is 16 amino acids long. CDR1 and CDR2 (germline): SGHNT, YYREEE (reference sequence). The CDR3 protein is CASSLVGDRGLEKLFF. The DNA for the CDR3 is TGTGCCAGCAGCTTGGTGGGGGACAGGGGGCTTGAAAAACTGTTTTTT. The full variable domain, rest sourced from reference TRBV5-4 and TRBJ1-4, is ETGVTQSPTHLIKTRGQQVTLRCSSQSGHNTVSWYQQALGQGPQFIFQYYREEENGRGNFPPRFSGLQFPNYSSELNVNALELDDSALYLCASSLVGDRGLEKLFFGSGTQLSVL.

The chain combines TRBV4-2 with TRBJ2-5; 9 nucleotides agree with TRBD1. The CDR3 extends over 15 amino acids. Germline V gives CDR1 LGHNA, CDR2 YNFKEQ. The J segment lost 3 bases and the V segment lost 1 base, leaving 3 bases of the junction unmatched. This CDR3 is CASSQATGGEETQYF. The CDR3 bases are TGTGCCAGCAGCCAAGCGACAGGGGGGGAAGAGACCCAGTACTTC.

This clone turned up a few times. The chain couples TRBV7-8 to TRBJ1-3; no clear D. The V end was cut by 5 bases, the J end by 0 bases, with 11 bases between. Germline V gives CDR1 SGHVS, CDR2 FQNEAQ. The CDR3 runs to 15 residues. The CDR3 nucleotides read TGTGCCAGCAGCCGTTCCCCGAGCTCTGGAAACACCATATATTTT. It specifies CASSRSPSSGNTIYF. Full variable domain (remainder filled in from reference TRBV7-8 and TRBJ1-3): GAGVSQSPRYKVAKRGQDVALRCDPISGHVSLFWYQQALGQGPEFLTYFQNEAQLDKSGLPSDRFFAERPEGSVSTLKIQRTQQEDSAVYLCASSRSPSSGNTIYFGEGSWLTVV.

This sequence joins TRBV9 and TRBJ1-5; tentative D call: TRBD1 (6 bases). The CDR3 totals 13 residues. Trimming removed 4 bases at V and 5 bases at J, with 10 bases between. Germline lookup yields CDR1 SGDLS and CDR2 YYNGEE. The CDR3 loop is CASSTRTDQPQHF. The CDR3 nucleotides read TGTGCCAGCAGCACCCGGACAGATCAGCCCCAGCATTTT.

V and J are TRBV7-2 and TRBJ1-1; tentatively, D is TRBD1 (6 bases). Trimming removed 4 bases at V and 1 base at J, with 10 bases between. Looked up from germline, CDR1 is SGHTA and CDR2 is FQGNSA. The CDR3 has 14 amino acids. The CDR3 coding sequence is TGTGCCAGCAGCTGGGGCAGGGGGAACACTGAAGCTTTCTTT. Residues: CASSWGRGNTEAFF.

This clone occurred a few times. The rearrangement uses TRBV5-1 and TRBJ2-7, with a tentative D call TRBD2 (5 bases). V was shortened by 1 base and J by 2 bases, with 7 bases between the two germline ends. Germline-derived CDR1 and CDR2 are SGHRS and YFSETQ. The CDR3 loop spans 13 amino acids. CDR3 nucleotide sequence: TGCGCCAGCAGCTTGTCGGGGACCTACGAGCAGTACTTC. This translates into CASSLSGTYEQYF. Based on the CDR3 plus reference TRBV5-1 and TRBJ2-7, the full variable domain is KAGVTQTPRYLIKTRGQQVTLSCSPISGHRSVSWYQQTPGQGLQFLFEYFSETQRNKGNFPGRFSGRQFSNSRSEMNVSTLELGDSALYLCASSLSGTYEQYFGPGTRLTVT.